A selection of T cell receptor beta chains follows, all from one sample in a study of OX40 agonist ivuxolimab in advanced cancers. TCRdb keeps only in-frame clones here, not all; method: immunoSEQ multiplex PCR. Altogether just under 65,000 clones are present, 86% being singletons, with the ten largest covering 1% to 1.5%. The sequencing used CD4+ or CD8+ T cells sorted from blood, collected in a trial of the OX40 agonist ivuxolimab. The receptors stem from an adult with an advanced solid tumor such as melanoma, head and neck, liver or kidney cancer. CDR3s include the opening cysteine and the closing phenylalanine or tryptophan. The D gene is left open where the match is weak. A row's size may be missing; if present it is once, few, many or a size class.

abundance | j_gene | d_gene | v_gene | CDR3nt | CDR3aa
few | TRBJ1-5 | - | TRBV5-1 | TGCGCCAGCAGCCCTTTCGGCGGGAATCAGCCCCAGCATTTT | CASSPFGGNQPQHF
- | TRBJ2-1 | - | TRBV14 | TGTGCCAGCAGCCAAAGGAATGAGCAGTTCTTC | CASSQRNEQFF
- | TRBJ1-1 | - | TRBV7-9 | TGTGCCAGCAGCTTACCGGGAAAAGAAGCTTTCTTT | CASSLPGKEAFF
- | TRBJ2-7 | - | TRBV10-3 | TGTGCCATCAGTGAGTCACAGGGCAACTACGAGCAGTACTTC | CAISESQGNYEQYF
- | TRBJ1-4 | - | TRBV4-1 | TGCGCCAGCAGCGACCGGGATTTGAATGAAAAACTGTTTTTT | CASSDRDLNEKLFF
- | TRBJ2-7 | - | TRBV5-1 | TGCGCCAGCAGCTTGGGAGGGGGAGACTACGAGCAGTACTTC | CASSLGGGDYEQYF
- | TRBJ2-5 | TRBD1 | TRBV18 | TGTGCCAGCTCACCACAGGGGGCCCAAGAGACCCAGTACTTC | CASSPQGAQETQYF
- | TRBJ1-2 | TRBD1 | TRBV19 | TGTGCCAGTAGAGACAGGGCTAACTATGGCTACACCTTC | CASRDRANYGYTF
- | TRBJ2-7 | - | TRBV7-8 | TGTGCCAGCAGCCCGTCGACGTTGCGGGAGCAGTACTTC | CASSPSTLREQYF
- | TRBJ1-1 | - | TRBV19 | TGTGCCAGTAGTATATCCCGGGAAGGCGGGAACACTGAAGCTTTCTTT | CASSISREGGNTEAFF
- | TRBJ2-4 | - | TRBV29-1 | TGCAGCGTTGAGAGGCAGGACATTCAGTACTTC | CSVERQDIQYF
few | TRBJ1-1 | - | TRBV10-3 | TGTGCCGTCGGGGGTGCGAACACTGAAGCTTTCTTT | CAVGGANTEAFF
- | TRBJ1-4 | TRBD1 | TRBV30 | TGTGCCTGGCAACCACCGGGACAGCTTAATGAAAAACTGTTTTTT | CAWQPPGQLNEKLFF
- | TRBJ2-4 | TRBD2 | TRBV2 | TGTGCCAGCAAGGATTTGGGAGGGATTCTGTACTTC | CASKDLGGILYF
few | TRBJ2-2 | - | TRBV6-5 | TGTGCCAGCAATACGGGGTATTCGAACACCGGGGAGCTGTTTTTT | CASNTGYSNTGELFF
- | TRBJ2-6 | - | TRBV18 | TGTGCCAGCTCACCATGGGAAGGTCCTGGGGCCAACGTCCTGACTTTC | CASSPWEGPGANVLTF